The T cell receptor (beta chain) under discussion was sequenced for a study of monozygotic twins with inflammatory bowel disease. After re-calling the 5' RACE reads, TCRdb lists one entry per CDR3 protein, DNA absent. Reported are some 90,000 distinct CDR3 sequences; the ten largest clones contain approximately 7%. The germline V gene encodes CDR1 SGHDT and CDR2 YYEEEE. This CDR3 has 15 amino acids. Comment on this clonotype: What it binds is unknown.

The study, taken as a whole, reports: Similarity of repertoires did not differ between concordant and discordant twins, possibly from limited power.

The rearrangement joins TRBV5-6 to TRBJ1-2; TCRdb's assignment of TRBD1 cannot be checked, as there is no DNA. The clonotype was recovered from a human donor with ulcerative colitis or Crohn's disease, or a healthy co-twin of an affected twin (not recorded which). The specimen was blood. The CDR3: CASRKTGNTDYGYTF. Combining the CDR3 with reference TRBV5-6 and TRBJ1-2 gives the whole variable domain DAGVTQSPTHLIKTRGQQVTLRCSPKSGHDTVSWYQQALGQGPQFIFQYYEEEERQRGNFPDRFSGHQFPNYSSELNVNALLLGDSALYLCASRKTGNTDYGYTFGSGTRLTVV.